This TCR beta chain was found in a study of cytomegalovirus exposure and HLA in healthy donors. In the case of this clone: What it binds is unknown.

Study results and limitations: Specific recognition of CMV antigens was confirmed in vitro for a few chains (all CMV-associated).

The PCR used 60 Vbeta and 13 Jbeta primers. The repertoire was sequenced with immunoSEQ multiplex PCR; TCRdb's copy has only in-frame clones and lacks some. Its table lists some 75,000 clones. The CDR3 length is 14 residues. Germline V gene lookup returns CDR1 SGHTS and CDR2 YDEGEE. V lost 4 bases, J lost 7 bases, and 15 bases lay in between. Sequenced material: PBMCs. This TCR came from a boy aged 5 to 17 in good health and CMV-seronegative. This chain joins TRBV5-8 and TRBJ1-5; D possibly corresponds to TRBD1 (5 bases). The CDR3: CASSPTGPAQPQHF. Written as DNA, the CDR3 is TGTGCCAGCAGCCCTACAGGCCCCGCGCAGCCCCAGCATTTT.